This TCR beta chain comes out of a study of CD8 T cells in ankylosing spondylitis. The CDR3 is made up of 15 amino acids. V shed 1 base, J shed 2 bases, and the junction held 4 bases outside the gene matches. Germline V gene lookup returns CDR1 SGHAT and CDR2 FQNNGV. TCRdb processed the 5' RACE reads anew with MiXCR; each CDR3 protein has one entry. The sample carries about 400,000 distinct CDR3 sequences, approximately 20% recorded once. Source material: blood, either unsorted or a sorted T cell fraction (not recorded which). J is TRBJ2-7 and V is TRBV11-2; 8 bases are shared with TRBD2. This TCR was sampled from a male donor with ankylosing spondylitis or in good health (not recorded which). The CDR3 is CASSLVTAGAYEQYF. Here the CDR3 DNA reads TGTGCCAGCAGCTTAGTGACAGCGGGGGCCTACGAGCAGTACTTC.